One TCR beta chain is described in this entry. Sequencing used immunoSEQ multiplex PCR; TCRdb keeps in-frame clones, though not all of them. The table has under 300,000 clones, around 90% seen once. This record comes from a study of blood T cell repertoires in COVID-19. Enrollees, about 18 to 95 years old, lived in roughly 24 US areas. This receptor was obtained from a woman aged 50 to 65 who had recovered from COVID-19. Sequencing was carried out using PBMCs or T cells enriched from blood (not recorded which).

In DNA form, the CDR3 reads TGTGCCAGCAGTTTGTCAGAGGACTATGGCTACACCTTC. It is translated as CASSLSEDYGYTF. The chain links TRBV28 to TRBJ1-2; D unresolved. Trimming cost V 3 bases and J 3 bases, with 8 bases left between them. The CDR3 loop spans 13 amino acids. CDR1 and CDR2 from the germline V gene are MDHEN and SYDVKM.